The entry below gives a single TCR beta chain sequence along with its context. This sample stems from a study of OX40 agonist ivuxolimab in advanced cancers. About the study: Three partial responders included one hepatocellular carcinoma patient and two cutaneous melanoma patients.

Sequencing used immunoSEQ multiplex PCR; TCRdb keeps in-frame clones, though not all of them. This sample yields some 150,000 clones, of which 85% to 95% are seen a single time; 1% belongs to the top ten. The length of the CDR3 is 15 residues. Germline V gives CDR1 MDHEN, CDR2 SYDVKM. V was pared by 3 bases and J by 2 bases, with 14 bases between. The sequence derives from an adult with an advanced solid tumor such as melanoma, head and neck, liver or kidney cancer. The V call is TRBV28, the J call TRBJ2-7, with D possibly TRBD2 on 5 matching bases. Sequencing was performed on CD4+ or CD8+ T cells sorted from blood, taken in a trial of the OX40 agonist ivuxolimab. CDR3 in amino acids: CASSFEASLPYEQYF. The CDR3 bases are TGTGCCAGCAGTTTTGAGGCTAGCCTCCCCTACGAGCAGTACTTC.